This T cell receptor beta chain was captured by sequencing in a study of blood T cell repertoires in COVID-19. The CDR3 has 14 amino acids. The germline CDR1 and CDR2 sequences are MNHNS and SASEGT. V gave up 5 bases and J gave up 3 bases; unmatched junction bases: 7. This clone has a handful of counts. Assay used: immunoSEQ multiplex PCR; TCRdb lists only in-frame clones, some missing. This sample has 80,000 to 90,000 clones, with roughly 88% found just once. Sequencing input: peripheral blood. This sequence was found in a woman aged 80 or over with COVID-19, enrolled during active disease. This sequence joins TRBV6-1 and TRBJ2-7; 7 bases are shared with TRBD2. The CDR3 DNA sequence: TGTGCCAGCAGTTTTACTAGCGAGAGCTACGAGCAGTACTTC. Its protein product is CASSFTSESYEQYF.